The rows below give T cell receptor beta chains drawn from one sample of a study of cytomegalovirus exposure and HLA in healthy donors. Here immunoSEQ multiplex PCR was the method, and the copy in TCRdb shows in-frame clones only, minus some. The data contain 250,000 to 300,000 clones, 65% to 90% of them singletons. Specimen: PBMCs. Receptors originate from a woman in her late teens or twenties in good health and CMV-seronegative. Each CDR3 is given with its conserved first and last residue. Each record gives: J gene, V gene, D gene, CDR3 protein. The D gene is left open where the match is weak.

J gene: TRBJ2-7
V gene: TRBV15
D gene: -
CDR3 protein: CATSRDQAVGEQYF

J gene: TRBJ1-2
V gene: TRBV6-1
D gene: TRBD1
CDR3 protein: CASRTGGEPNYGYTF

J gene: TRBJ1-5
V gene: TRBV5-1
D gene: TRBD1
CDR3 protein: CASSYGQGSNQPQHF

J gene: TRBJ2-7
V gene: TRBV28
D gene: -
CDR3 protein: CASSLVDSLFEQYF

J gene: TRBJ1-3
V gene: TRBV18
D gene: -
CDR3 protein: CASSPRQDLSGNTIYF

J gene: TRBJ2-6
V gene: TRBV28
D gene: -
CDR3 protein: CASTPQISGANVLTF

J gene: TRBJ1-2
V gene: TRBV30
D gene: -
CDR3 protein: CAWSVKGIGYTF

J gene: TRBJ1-5
V gene: TRBV5-1
D gene: -
CDR3 protein: CASSNGHGNQPQHF

J gene: TRBJ1-2
V gene: TRBV28
D gene: TRBD1
CDR3 protein: CASSLRDRVGGYTF

J gene: TRBJ1-1
V gene: TRBV5-4
D gene: TRBD1
CDR3 protein: CASSFGENRGYDTEAFF

J gene: TRBJ1-2
V gene: TRBV4-3
D gene: TRBD1
CDR3 protein: CASSQGQGPSNYGYTF

J gene: TRBJ2-2
V gene: TRBV19
D gene: -
CDR3 protein: CASILRSGTGELFF

J gene: TRBJ1-5
V gene: TRBV7-8
D gene: -
CDR3 protein: CASSLGERQNQPQHF

J gene: TRBJ1-1
V gene: TRBV7-3
D gene: TRBD1
CDR3 protein: CASSLGRQGFGAFF

J gene: TRBJ2-7
V gene: TRBV4-3
D gene: -
CDR3 protein: CASSQDMAAANTYEQYF

J gene: TRBJ2-1
V gene: TRBV27
D gene: TRBD2
CDR3 protein: CASSPGTSGGGEQFF

J gene: TRBJ1-1
V gene: TRBV6-5
D gene: -
CDR3 protein: CASSYRGWNTEAFF

J gene: TRBJ1-2
V gene: TRBV5-6
D gene: -
CDR3 protein: CASSPTRALKGYTF

J gene: TRBJ1-1
V gene: TRBV6-5
D gene: TRBD1
CDR3 protein: CASSYSGTVNTEAFF

J gene: TRBJ2-2
V gene: TRBV6-4
D gene: TRBD2
CDR3 protein: CASSQLAGDTGELFF

J gene: TRBJ1-5
V gene: TRBV15
D gene: TRBD1
CDR3 protein: CATSRDRGTGKGDQPQHF

J gene: TRBJ2-5
V gene: TRBV30
D gene: TRBD2
CDR3 protein: CAWAKRGGQETQYF

J gene: TRBJ1-2
V gene: TRBV5-5
D gene: -
CDR3 protein: CASIPGQGFYGYTF

J gene: TRBJ1-5
V gene: TRBV6-5
D gene: -
CDR3 protein: CASSSLGSNQPQHF

J gene: TRBJ2-2
V gene: TRBV4-3
D gene: -
CDR3 protein: CASSQQGSRELFF

J gene: TRBJ2-7
V gene: TRBV10-3
D gene: TRBD2
CDR3 protein: CAISEGRLAGTEQYF

J gene: TRBJ1-1
V gene: TRBV5-4
D gene: -
CDR3 protein: CASSLPGAEAFF

J gene: TRBJ1-1
V gene: TRBV27
D gene: -
CDR3 protein: CASSLLGGGGTEAFF

J gene: TRBJ2-1
V gene: TRBV27
D gene: -
CDR3 protein: CASSFSASVNNEQFF

J gene: TRBJ1-4
V gene: TRBV6-5
D gene: TRBD1
CDR3 protein: CASSTSTGANEKLFF

J gene: TRBJ2-2
V gene: TRBV30
D gene: -
CDR3 protein: CAWNGRGRGELFF

J gene: TRBJ2-2
V gene: TRBV10-3
D gene: TRBD2
CDR3 protein: CATRTSGGTGELFF

J gene: TRBJ1-5
V gene: TRBV6-6
D gene: -
CDR3 protein: CASSYSSGGQPQHF

J gene: TRBJ2-6
V gene: TRBV30
D gene: TRBD2
CDR3 protein: CAWSAGGAGANVLTF

J gene: TRBJ1-3
V gene: TRBV4-3
D gene: TRBD1
CDR3 protein: CASSHTGQGRRNTIYF

J gene: TRBJ1-2
V gene: TRBV19
D gene: -
CDR3 protein: CASTLGGGNDYGYTF

J gene: TRBJ2-3
V gene: TRBV27
D gene: -
CDR3 protein: CASSYQGIVTDTQYF

J gene: TRBJ2-7
V gene: TRBV19
D gene: TRBD1
CDR3 protein: CASSTFDRAYEQYF

J gene: TRBJ1-3
V gene: TRBV30
D gene: -
CDR3 protein: CAWSLLGGAGGNTIYF

J gene: TRBJ1-3
V gene: TRBV11-2
D gene: TRBD1
CDR3 protein: CASSLGGIYSHSGNTIYF

J gene: TRBJ2-4
V gene: TRBV5-1
D gene: -
CDR3 protein: CASSLAGAGKNIQYF

J gene: TRBJ2-3
V gene: TRBV27
D gene: -
CDR3 protein: CASSLLGSRDTQYF

J gene: TRBJ1-5
V gene: TRBV19
D gene: TRBD1
CDR3 protein: CASSIGTGGQPQHF

J gene: TRBJ1-1
V gene: TRBV6-6
D gene: -
CDR3 protein: CASSKTVGMGFNEAFF

J gene: TRBJ2-2
V gene: TRBV19
D gene: -
CDR3 protein: CASSIRDRNTGELFF

J gene: TRBJ2-7
V gene: TRBV7-2
D gene: TRBD2
CDR3 protein: CASSLATSGVYEQYF

J gene: TRBJ2-1
V gene: TRBV5-1
D gene: TRBD2
CDR3 protein: CASSLGLAERDEQFF

J gene: TRBJ1-2
V gene: TRBV9
D gene: -
CDR3 protein: CASSVEANRDYGYTF

J gene: TRBJ1-2
V gene: TRBV25-1
D gene: -
CDR3 protein: CASSVEGSIYGYTF

J gene: TRBJ1-1
V gene: TRBV10-3
D gene: TRBD1
CDR3 protein: CAISGQGVGTEAFF

J gene: TRBJ2-2
V gene: TRBV5-1
D gene: TRBD1
CDR3 protein: CASREQGTGELFF

J gene: TRBJ1-5
V gene: TRBV4-1
D gene: TRBD1
CDR3 protein: CASSQGTGEVLAPHSNQPQHF

J gene: TRBJ1-2
V gene: TRBV6-1
D gene: TRBD1
CDR3 protein: CASSGQGEFSYGYTF